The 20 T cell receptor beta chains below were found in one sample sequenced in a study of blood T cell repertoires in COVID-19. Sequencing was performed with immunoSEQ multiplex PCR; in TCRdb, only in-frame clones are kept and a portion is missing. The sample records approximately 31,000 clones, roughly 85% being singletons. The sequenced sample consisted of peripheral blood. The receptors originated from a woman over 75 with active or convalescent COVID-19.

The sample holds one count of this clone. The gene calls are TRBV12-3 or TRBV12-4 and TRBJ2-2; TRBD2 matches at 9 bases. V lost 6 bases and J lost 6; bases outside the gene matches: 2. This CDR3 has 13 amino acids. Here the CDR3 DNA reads TGTGCCAGCAGGGAGCGGGAGGCCGGGGAGCTGTTTTTT. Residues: CASREREAGELFF.

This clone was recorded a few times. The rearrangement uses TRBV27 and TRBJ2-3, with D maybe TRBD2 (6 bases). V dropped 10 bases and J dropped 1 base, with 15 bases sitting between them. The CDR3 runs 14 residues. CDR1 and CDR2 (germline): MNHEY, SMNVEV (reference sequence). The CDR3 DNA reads TGTGCCACGCGGTTACTAGCTGGCACAGATACGCAGTATTTT. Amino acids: CATRLLAGTDTQYF.

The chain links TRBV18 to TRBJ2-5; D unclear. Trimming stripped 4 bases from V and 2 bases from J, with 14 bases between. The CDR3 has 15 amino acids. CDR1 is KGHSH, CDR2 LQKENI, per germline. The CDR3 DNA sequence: TGTGCCAGCTCACTCGGATACACGACTCAAGAGACCCAGTACTTC. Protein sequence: CASSLGYTTQETQYF.

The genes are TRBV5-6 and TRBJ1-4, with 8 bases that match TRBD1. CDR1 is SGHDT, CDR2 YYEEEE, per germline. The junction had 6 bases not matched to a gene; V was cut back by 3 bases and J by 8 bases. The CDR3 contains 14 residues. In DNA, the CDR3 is TGTGCCAGCAGCTCGGGACAGGCGTGGGAAAAACTGTTTTTT. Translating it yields CASSSGQAWEKLFF.

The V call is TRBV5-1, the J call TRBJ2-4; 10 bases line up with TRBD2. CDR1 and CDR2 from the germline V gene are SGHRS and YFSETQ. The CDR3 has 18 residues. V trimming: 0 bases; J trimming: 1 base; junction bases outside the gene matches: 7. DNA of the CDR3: TGCGCCAGCAGCTTGGGGCCTAGCGGGAGTCAGGCCAAAAACATTCAGTACTTC. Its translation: CASSLGPSGSQAKNIQYF.

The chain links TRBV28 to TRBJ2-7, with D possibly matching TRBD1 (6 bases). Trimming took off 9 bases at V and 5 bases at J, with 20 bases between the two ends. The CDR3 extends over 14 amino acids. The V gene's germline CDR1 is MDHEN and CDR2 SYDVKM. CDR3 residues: CASKSGAQRNEQYF. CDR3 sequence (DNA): TGTGCCAGTAAATCAGGGGCTCAGAGGAACGAGCAGTACTTC.

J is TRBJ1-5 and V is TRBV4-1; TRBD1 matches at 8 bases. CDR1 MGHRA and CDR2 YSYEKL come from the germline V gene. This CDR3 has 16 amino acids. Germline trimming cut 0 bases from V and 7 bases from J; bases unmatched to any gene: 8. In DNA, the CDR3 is TGCGCCAGCAGCCAAGATTGGGACAGGCGGCGCCAGCCCCAGCATTTT. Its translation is CASSQDWDRRRQPQHF.

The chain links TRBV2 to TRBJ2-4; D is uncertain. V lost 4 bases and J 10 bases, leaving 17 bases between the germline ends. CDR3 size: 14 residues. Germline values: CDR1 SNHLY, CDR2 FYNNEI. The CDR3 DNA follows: TGTGCCAGCAGTGGTGACGGCGTTTTGAGGATTCAGTACTTC. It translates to CASSGDGVLRIQYF.

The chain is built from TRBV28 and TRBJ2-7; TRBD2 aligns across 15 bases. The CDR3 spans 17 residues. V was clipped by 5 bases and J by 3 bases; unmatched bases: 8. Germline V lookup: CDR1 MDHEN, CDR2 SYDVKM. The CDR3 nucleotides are TGTGCCAGCAGTCCCAGGACTAGCGGGAGGGCCCTCTACGAGCAGTACTTC. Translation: CASSPRTSGRALYEQYF. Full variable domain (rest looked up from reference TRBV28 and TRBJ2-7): DVKVTQSSRYLVKRTGEKVFLECVQDMDHENMFWYRQDPGLGLRLIYFSYDVKMKEKGDIPEGYSVSREKKERFSLILESASTNQTSMYLCASSPRTSGRALYEQYFGPGTRLTVT.

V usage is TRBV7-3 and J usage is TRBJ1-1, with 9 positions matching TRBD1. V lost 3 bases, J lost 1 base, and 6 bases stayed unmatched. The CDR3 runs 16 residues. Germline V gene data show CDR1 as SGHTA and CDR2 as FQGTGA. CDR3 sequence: CASSFSTGQGNTEAFF. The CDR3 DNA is TGTGCCAGCAGCTTCTCAACGGGACAGGGGAACACTGAAGCTTTCTTT.

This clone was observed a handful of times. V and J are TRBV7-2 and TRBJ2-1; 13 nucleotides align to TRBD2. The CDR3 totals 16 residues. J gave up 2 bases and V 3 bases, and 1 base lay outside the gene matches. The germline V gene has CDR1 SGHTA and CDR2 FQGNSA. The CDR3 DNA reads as TGTGCCAGCAGCTTGGGGACTAGCGGGACCTACAATGAGCAGTTCTTC. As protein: CASSLGTSGTYNEQFF.

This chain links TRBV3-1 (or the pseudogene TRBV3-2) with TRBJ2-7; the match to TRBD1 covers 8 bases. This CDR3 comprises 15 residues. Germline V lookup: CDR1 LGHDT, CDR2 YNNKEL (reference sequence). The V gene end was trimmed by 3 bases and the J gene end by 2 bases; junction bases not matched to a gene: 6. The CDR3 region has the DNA TGTGCCAGCAGCCAGTCCCGGGACAGGCCCTACGAGCAGTACTTC. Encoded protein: CASSQSRDRPYEQYF.

The CDR3 loop reads CASSFASGSGDTQYF. In DNA form, the CDR3 reads TGTGCCAGCAGCTTTGCTAGCGGGAGTGGGGATACGCAGTATTTT. The V gene is TRBV7-9, the J gene TRBJ2-3, with 10 positions matching TRBD2. CDR1 is SEHNR, CDR2 FQNEAQ, per germline (reference sequence). Trimming removed 3 bases from V and 6 bases from J; junction bases left unmatched: 6. The CDR3 runs 15 residues. Using reference TRBV7-9 and TRBJ2-3 for the parts outside the CDR3, the full variable domain is DTGVSQNPRHKITKRGQNVTFRCDPISEHNRLYWYRQTLGQGPEFLTYFQNEAQLEKSRLLSDRFSAERPKGSFSTLEIQRTEQGDSAMYLCASSFASGSGDTQYFGPGTRLTVL.

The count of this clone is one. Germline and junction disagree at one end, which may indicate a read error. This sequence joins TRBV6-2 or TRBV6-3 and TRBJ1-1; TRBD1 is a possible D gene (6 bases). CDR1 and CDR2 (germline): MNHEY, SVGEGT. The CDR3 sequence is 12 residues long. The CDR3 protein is CASSYSGGDKVF. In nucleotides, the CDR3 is TGTGCCAGCAGTTACTCGGGAGGGGACAAGGTCTTT.

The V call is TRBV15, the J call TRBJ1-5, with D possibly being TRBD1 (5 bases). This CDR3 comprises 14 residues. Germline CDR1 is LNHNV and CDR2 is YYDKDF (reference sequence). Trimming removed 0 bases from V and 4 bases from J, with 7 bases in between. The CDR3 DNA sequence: TGTGCCACCAGCAGAGACAGGGCTAATCAGCCCCAGCATTTT. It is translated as CATSRDRANQPQHF.

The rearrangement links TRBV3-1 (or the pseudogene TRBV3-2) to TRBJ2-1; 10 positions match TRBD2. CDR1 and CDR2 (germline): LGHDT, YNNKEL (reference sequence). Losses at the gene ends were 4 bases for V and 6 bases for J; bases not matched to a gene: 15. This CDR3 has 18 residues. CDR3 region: CASSPATPGLAVVNEQFF. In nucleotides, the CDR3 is TGTGCCAGCAGCCCAGCTACACCCGGACTAGCGGTCGTCAATGAGCAGTTCTTC.

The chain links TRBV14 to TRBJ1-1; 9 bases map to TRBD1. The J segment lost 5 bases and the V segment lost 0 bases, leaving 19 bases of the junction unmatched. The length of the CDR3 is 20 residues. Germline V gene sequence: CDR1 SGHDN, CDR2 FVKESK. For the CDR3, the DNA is TGTGCCAGCAGCCAAGATAATATTAGGTTTGCGACAGGGGGAAGGACTGAAGCTTTCTTT. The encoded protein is CASSQDNIRFATGGRTEAFF. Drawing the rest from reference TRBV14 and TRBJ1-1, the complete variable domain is EAGVTQFPSHSVIEKGQTVTLRCDPISGHDNLYWYRRVMGKEIKFLLHFVKESKQDESGMPNNRFLAERTGGTYSTLKVQPAELEDSGVYFCASSQDNIRFATGGRTEAFFGQGTRLTVV.

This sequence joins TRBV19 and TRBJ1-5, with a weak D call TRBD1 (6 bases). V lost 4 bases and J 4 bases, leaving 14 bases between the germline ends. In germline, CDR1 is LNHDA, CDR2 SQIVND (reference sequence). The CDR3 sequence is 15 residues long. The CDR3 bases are TGTGCCAGTAGTAACCGGGACATCGGAAATCAGCCCCAGCATTTT. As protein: CASSNRDIGNQPQHF.

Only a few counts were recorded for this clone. The CDR3 protein is CASSGQGQRATSGNTIYF. CDR3 DNA: TGTGCCAGTAGTGGACAGGGACAAAGGGCGACCTCTGGAAACACCATATATTTT. The chain carries TRBV19 and TRBJ1-3; 8 nucleotides match TRBD1. The CDR3 loop spans 18 amino acids. CDR1 is LNHDA, CDR2 SQIVND, per germline (reference sequence). The J segment lost 0 bases and the V segment lost 5 bases, leaving 12 bases of the junction unmatched.

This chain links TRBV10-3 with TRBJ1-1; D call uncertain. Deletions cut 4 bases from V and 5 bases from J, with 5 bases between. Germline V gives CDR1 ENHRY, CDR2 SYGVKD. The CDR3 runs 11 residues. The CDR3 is CAISGGTEAFF. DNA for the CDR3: TGTGCCATCAGTGGAGGAACTGAAGCTTTCTTT.